Listed here are 23 T cell receptor beta chains from one sample, sequenced in a study of T cell repertoires in cytomegalovirus infection. TCRdb reprocessed the reads via MiXCR and lists one record per CDR3 protein. Of tens of thousands of distinct CDR3 sequences listed, approximately 22% are singletons. What these receptors recognize is not known. Sequenced material: PBMCs, sequenced either directly or after in vitro stimulation (not recorded which). These receptors were obtained from a human donor in good health (CMV status not recorded). Some clones in this sample may be carry-over from other donors' samples.

There are many counts of this clonotype. The chain couples TRBV7-2 to TRBJ1-1; unclear D gene. The length of the CDR3 is 14 residues. The germline V gene encodes CDR1 SGHTA and CDR2 FQGNSA. Trimming took off 5 bases at V and 1 base at J, with 11 bases between the two ends. CDR3 nucleotide sequence: TGTGCCAGCAGCCGAGTCGACGGGAACACTGAAGCTTTCTTT. Protein product: CASSRVDGNTEAFF. Supplemented by reference TRBV7-2 and TRBJ1-1, the full variable domain reads GAGVSQSPSNKVTEKGKDVELRCDPISGHTALYWYRQSLGQGLEFLIYFQGNSAPDKSGLPSDRFSAERTGGSVSTLTIQRTQQEDSAVYLCASSRVDGNTEAFFGQGTRLTVV.

This clonotype has at least ten counts. V usage is TRBV7-2 and J usage is TRBJ2-6; 7 bases agree with TRBD1. Germline V CDR1 and CDR2: SGHTA, FQGNSA. This CDR3 is built from 14 residues. Trimming removed 5 bases from V and 3 bases from J; junction bases left unmatched: 1. The CDR3 reads CASSGTVGANVLTF. In nucleotides, the CDR3 is TGTGCCAGCAGCGGGACAGTTGGGGCCAACGTCCTGACTTTC.

Ten or more counts support this clonotype. V and J are TRBV12-3 or TRBV12-4 and TRBJ1-4; D is perhaps TRBD1 (5 bases). The CDR3 length is 14 residues. V was shortened by 6 bases and J by 7 bases, with 15 bases between the two germline ends. The CDR3: CASSPYGGGEKLFF. The CDR3 region has the DNA TGTGCCAGCAGCCCCTATGGGGGGGGTGAAAAACTGTTTTTT.

The chain carries TRBV2 and TRBJ1-4; D not certain. V was clipped by 1 base and J by 8 bases, with 20 bases between them. The CDR3 is made up of 17 amino acids. CDR1 SNHLY and CDR2 FYNNEI come from the germline V gene. This CDR3 is CASSEGFRQRLGEKLFF. CDR3 bases: TGTGCCAGCAGTGAAGGATTCAGGCAAAGGTTGGGAGAAAAACTGTTTTTT.

This chain connects TRBV28 to TRBJ1-4, with a weak D call TRBD1 (5 bases). The germline gives CDR1 MDHEN, CDR2 SYDVKM. Between the trimmed V and J ends, which lost 4 bases and 2 bases, there was a span of 14 bases. The CDR3 consists of 16 residues. In DNA form, the CDR3 reads TGTGCCAGCAGTTCCGCGTCTTGGGGGACTAATGAAAAACTGTTTTTT. The encoded protein is CASSSASWGTNEKLFF.

This clonotype has a single count. This sequence joins TRBV6-6 and TRBJ1-5; 10 bases line up with TRBD1. Germline CDR1 and CDR2: MNHNY and SVGAGI (reference sequence). The CDR3 extends over 16 amino acids. The ends lost 2 bases at V and 6 bases at J; junction bases unmatched: 7. CDR3 loop: CASSYKGQGWGQPQHF. The CDR3 DNA sequence: TGTGCCAGCAGTTACAAGGGACAGGGGTGGGGTCAGCCCCAGCATTTT.

In its sample, this clonotype was seen many times. The chain links TRBV20-1 to TRBJ1-6, with TRBD1 matching 8 bases. Germline V gene data show CDR1 as DFQATT and CDR2 as SNEGSKA (reference sequence). This CDR3 comprises 13 residues. The V gene end was trimmed by 1 base and the J gene end by 10 bases; junction bases not matched to a gene: 3. CDR3 amino acids: CSARGTGRSPLHF. The CDR3 coding sequence is TGCAGTGCTAGAGGGACAGGGAGGTCACCCCTCCACTTT.

The V call is TRBV18, the J call TRBJ2-2; D is uncertain. The CDR3 has 12 residues. The V and J ends lost 0 bases and 8 bases respectively, with 4 bases between them. Germline values: CDR1 KGHSH, CDR2 LQKENI. CDR3 coding DNA: TGTGCCAGCTCACCACCGGAGGGGGAGCTGTTTTTT. Translation: CASSPPEGELFF.

The rearrangement uses TRBV4-3 and TRBJ1-3, with D perhaps TRBD1 (6 bases). The CDR3 spans 20 residues. V lost 0 bases and J 0 bases, leaving 21 bases between the germline ends. The V gene's germline CDR1 is LGHNA and CDR2 YSLEER. The CDR3 loop reads CASSQDFGEDSLFSGNTIYF. DNA of the CDR3: TGCGCCAGCAGCCAAGATTTTGGGGAGGACAGCCTTTTCTCTGGAAACACCATATATTTT.

In this sample, this clonotype turned up many times. The CDR3 region has the DNA TGTGCCAGCAGTCTAACCGGGACAGGCCCGGGCGGCTACACCTTC. Translating gives CASSLTGTGPGGYTF. This rearrangement joins TRBV3-1 to TRBJ1-2; TRBD1 matches at 8 bases. The junction had 14 bases not matched to a gene; V was cut back by 6 bases and J by 8 bases. The CDR3 runs to 15 residues. Germline V gives CDR1 LGHDT, CDR2 YNNKEL (reference sequence).

This clonotype was detected a few times. V is TRBV25-1 and J is TRBJ1-2, with TRBD1 identical over 7 bases. This CDR3 comprises 16 residues. In germline, CDR1 is MGHDK, CDR2 SYGVNS. V shed 3 bases, J shed 6 bases, and the junction held 13 bases outside the gene matches. CDR3 amino acids: CASSEWGKRGPDGYTF. The CDR3 DNA reads TGTGCCAGCAGTGAGTGGGGGAAGAGGGGGCCGGATGGCTACACCTTC.

This clonotype showed up many times. The rearrangement joins TRBV7-6 to TRBJ2-5, with D perhaps TRBD1 (5 bases). Trimming removed 5 bases at V and 0 bases at J, with 19 bases between. The CDR3 totals 17 residues. Germline lookup yields CDR1 SGHVS and CDR2 FNYEAQ. CDR3 residues: CASSPTTDRGYQETQYF. The CDR3 DNA reads as TGTGCCAGCAGCCCCACAACCGACAGAGGATACCAAGAGACCCAGTACTTC.

This clonotype was seen more than once but under ten times. V and J are TRBV2 and TRBJ1-1; D may be TRBD1 (6 bases). The CDR3 runs to 13 residues. The germline V and J ends were trimmed by 6 bases and 3 bases, with 11 bases remaining between them. Germline V gene data show CDR1 as SNHLY and CDR2 as FYNNEI. The CDR3 coding sequence is TGTGCCAGCAGAAAACAGGGAGACACTGAAGCTTTCTTT. Protein product: CASRKQGDTEAFF.

There are many counts of this clonotype. The rearrangement joins TRBV7-2 to TRBJ2-1; TRBD2 aligns across 8 bases. The germline gives CDR1 SGHTA, CDR2 FQGNSA. V gave up 8 bases and J gave up 4 bases; unmatched junction bases: 7. The CDR3 is 14 residues long. CDR3 protein: CASWISGKYNEQFF. Written as DNA, the CDR3 is TGTGCCAGCTGGATTAGCGGGAAATACAATGAGCAGTTCTTC.

The gene calls are TRBV19 and TRBJ2-1; 7 nucleotides agree with TRBD1. The germline gives CDR1 LNHDA, CDR2 SQIVND (reference sequence). Losses at the gene ends were 5 bases for V and 4 bases for J; bases not matched to a gene: 5. The CDR3 is 14 amino acids. The CDR3 nucleotides read TGTGCCAGTAGTCTACAGGGGATTTACAATGAGCAGTTCTTC. Translation: CASSLQGIYNEQFF.

This clonotype is labeled medium-sized. This chain links TRBV7-2 with TRBJ1-5, with a weak D call TRBD1 (6 bases). Trimming cost V 2 bases and J 7 bases, with 15 bases left between them. CDR1 is SGHTA and CDR2 is FQGNSA in the germline V gene. The CDR3 is made up of 15 amino acids. The CDR3 spells CASSLRGGQGQPQHF. The CDR3 DNA reads as TGTGCCAGCAGCTTAAGGGGGGGGCAGGGACAGCCCCAGCATTTT.

This clonotype appeared a few times. This chain uses TRBV6-2 or TRBV6-3 with TRBJ1-1; 8 bases map to TRBD1. The CDR3 sequence is 18 residues long. Germline CDR1 MNHEY, CDR2 SVGEGT. With V trimmed by 2 bases and J by 0 bases, 11 bases remained unmatched. The CDR3 DNA follows: TGTGCCAGCAGTTACGATCCAGGGGGCACACGTTTGAACACTGAAGCTTTCTTT. Its translation is CASSYDPGGTRLNTEAFF.

This clonotype was seen a few times. The CDR3 DNA is TGTGCCAGCAGTGCTCCCGGGACAGCAAACACTGAAGCTTTCTTT. Translated: CASSAPGTANTEAFF. The chain links TRBV6-2 or TRBV6-3 to TRBJ1-1, with TRBD1 identical over 7 bases. The J segment lost 2 bases and the V segment lost 5 bases, leaving 8 bases of the junction unmatched. Germline V gene sequence: CDR1 MNHEY, CDR2 SVGEGT. This CDR3 region has 15 residues.

This chain uses TRBV20-1 with TRBJ2-7; 7 nucleotides align to TRBD1. Germline-derived CDR1 and CDR2 are DFQATT and SNEGSKA (reference sequence). With 1 base clipped from V and 2 bases from J, the junction kept 5 bases outside the gene matches. This CDR3 region has 14 residues. The CDR3 sequence: CSARGDSVTYEQYF. The CDR3 region has the DNA TGCAGTGCTAGAGGGGACAGTGTTACCTACGAGCAGTACTTC.

This clonotype was counted between two and nine times. This chain connects TRBV2 to TRBJ1-1; D remains ambiguous. Trimming stripped 4 bases from V and 1 base from J, with 7 bases between. The length of the CDR3 is 13 residues. Germline V lookup: CDR1 SNHLY, CDR2 FYNNEI. The CDR3 nucleotides are TGTGCCAGCAGTGTTGAGCGGAACACTGAAGCTTTCTTT. Translation gives CASSVERNTEAFF.

There are many counts of this clonotype. The gene calls are TRBV28 and TRBJ1-5; tentative D call: TRBD1 (6 bases). Germline V gives CDR1 MDHEN, CDR2 SYDVKM. V lost 0 bases to trimming and J lost 2 bases, with 8 bases between them. The CDR3 sequence is 15 residues long. The CDR3: CASSLWGAGNQPQHF. Written as DNA, the CDR3 is TGTGCCAGCAGTTTATGGGGGGCAGGCAATCAGCCCCAGCATTTT.

This clonotype was seen many times. V is TRBV11-2 and J is TRBJ2-3; 7 bases line up with TRBD1. Looked up from germline, CDR1 is SGHAT and CDR2 is FQNNGV. V trimming: 6 bases; J trimming: 6 bases; junction bases outside the gene matches: 12. The CDR3 consists of 15 residues. CDR3 nucleotide sequence: TGTGCCAGCAGTTCAGCTGAACGCAGGGGGGATACGCAGTATTTT. Encoded protein: CASSSAERRGDTQYF.

J is TRBJ2-3 and V is TRBV5-1; TRBD1 agrees at 10 bases. The CDR3 has 15 amino acids. V dropped 8 bases and J dropped 4; count of bases not matched to a gene: 10. CDR1 and CDR2 (germline): SGHRS, YFSETQ. The CDR3 sequence is CASGPGTGVADTQYF. Written as DNA, the CDR3 is TGCGCCAGTGGCCCCGGGACAGGGGTCGCAGATACGCAGTATTTT. The whole variable domain, filled in from reference TRBV5-1 and TRBJ2-3, reads KAGVTQTPRYLIKTRGQQVTLSCSPISGHRSVSWYQQTPGQGLQFLFEYFSETQRNKGNFPGRFSGRQFSNSRSEMNVSTLELGDSALYLCASGPGTGVADTQYFGPGTRLTVL.